This T cell receptor beta chain is drawn from a study of cytomegalovirus exposure and HLA in healthy donors. The CDR3 covers 14 residues. In germline, CDR1 is SQVTM, CDR2 ANQGSEA. Deletions cut 4 bases from V and 0 bases from J, with 12 bases between. PCR used 60 Vbeta primers and 13 Jbeta primers. Measured with immunoSEQ multiplex PCR; TCRdb has only the in-frame clones, and not every one. Here the sample spans more than 90,000 clones, about 80% being singletons. The J gene is TRBJ1-1, the V gene TRBV29-1, with a possible D match to TRBD1 (5 bases). The sequencing input was PBMCs. This receptor was obtained from a man in his forties or fifties in good health and CMV-seronegative. CDR3 bases: TGCAGCGTTGCAAGGGGATCGATGAACACTGAAGCTTTCTTT. Translating it yields CSVARGSMNTEAFF.